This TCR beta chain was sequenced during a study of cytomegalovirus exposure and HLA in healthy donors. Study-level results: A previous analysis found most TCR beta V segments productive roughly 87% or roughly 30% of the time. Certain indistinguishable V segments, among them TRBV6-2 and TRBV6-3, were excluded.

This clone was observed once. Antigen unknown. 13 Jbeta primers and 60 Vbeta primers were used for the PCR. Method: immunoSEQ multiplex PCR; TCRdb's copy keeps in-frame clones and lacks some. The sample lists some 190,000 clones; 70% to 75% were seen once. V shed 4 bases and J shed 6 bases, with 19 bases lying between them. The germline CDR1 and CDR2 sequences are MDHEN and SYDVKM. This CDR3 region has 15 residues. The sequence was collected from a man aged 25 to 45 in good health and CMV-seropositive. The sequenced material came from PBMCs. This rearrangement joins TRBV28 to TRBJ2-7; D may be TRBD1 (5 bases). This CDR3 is CASSSPVDWGGEQYF. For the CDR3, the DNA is TGTGCCAGCAGTTCACCCGTTGATTGGGGCGGCGAGCAGTACTTC.